This T cell receptor (beta chain) was retrieved from a study of molecular identifiers for immune sequencing clone quantification. Making the bulk TCR libraries relied on previously described methods and listed TCR primers. MiXCR, applied by TCRdb to the PCR reads, yields one record per CDR3 protein. The sample carries 80,000 to 130,000 distinct CDR3 sequences, around a third recorded once. This clonotype was observed many times. Using a CD8+CD4-CCR7+CD45RA+ phenotype, naive CD8 T cells were sorted. The material sequenced was naive CD8+ T cells from blood, with Jurkat cell RNA spiked in. Subset denoted: FACS-sorted CD8+CD4-CCR7+CD45RA+ naive T cells. The receptor was isolated from a human donor in good health. Some libraries in this study had Jurkat cell RNA spiked in.

In DNA form, the CDR3 reads TGTGCCAGCAGCCTACTAGGGGGCATCACTGAAGCTTTCTTT. This encodes CASSLLGGITEAFF. The chain carries TRBV5-4 and TRBJ1-1; 7 positions match TRBD1. The germline gives CDR1 SGHNT, CDR2 YYREEE (reference sequence). CDR3 length: 14 amino acids. V gave up 4 bases and J gave up 4 bases; unmatched junction bases: 7.